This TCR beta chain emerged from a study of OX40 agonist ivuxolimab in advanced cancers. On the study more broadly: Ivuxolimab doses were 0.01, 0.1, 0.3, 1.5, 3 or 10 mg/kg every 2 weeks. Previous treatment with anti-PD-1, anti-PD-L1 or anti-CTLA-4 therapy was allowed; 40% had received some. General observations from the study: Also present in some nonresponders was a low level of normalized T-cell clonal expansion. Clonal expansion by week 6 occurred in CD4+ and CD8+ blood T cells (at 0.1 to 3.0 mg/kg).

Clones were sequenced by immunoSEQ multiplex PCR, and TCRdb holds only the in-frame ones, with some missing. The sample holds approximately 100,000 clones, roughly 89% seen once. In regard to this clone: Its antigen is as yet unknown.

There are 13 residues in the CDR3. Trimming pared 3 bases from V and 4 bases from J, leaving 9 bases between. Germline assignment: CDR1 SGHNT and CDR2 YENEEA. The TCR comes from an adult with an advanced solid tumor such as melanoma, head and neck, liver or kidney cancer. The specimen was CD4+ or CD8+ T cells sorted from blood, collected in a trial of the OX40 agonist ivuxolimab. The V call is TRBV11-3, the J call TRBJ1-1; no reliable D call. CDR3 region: CASSFTAATEAFF. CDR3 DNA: TGTGCCAGCAGCTTTACAGCCGCCACTGAAGCTTTCTTT.